What follows are 10 T cell receptor beta chains derived from one specimen sequenced in a study of shared clonotypes between healthy human individuals. TCRdb's copy holds only in-frame clones and misses some; the assay was immunoSEQ multiplex PCR. In the table there are approximately 1.1 million clones, roughly 74% of which are singletons. Sequenced input: memory CD4+ T cells from PBMCs. Subset reported: CD45RA-negative fraction. The receptor source for this set is a man between 18 and 35 years old in good health. Some clones in this sample may be carry-over from other donors' samples.

The CDR3 nucleotides are TGTGCCAGCAGCATAAGCCCGTACAATGAGCAGTTCTTC. It encodes CASSISPYNEQFF. The V and J genes are TRBV11-1 and TRBJ2-1; D remains unclear. Looked up from germline, CDR1 is SGHAT and CDR2 is FQDESV (reference sequence). V shed 5 bases and J shed 4 bases, with 9 bases lying between them. This CDR3 has 13 residues.

The genes are TRBV28 and TRBJ2-7, with a tentative D call TRBD2 (6 bases). V was cut by 5 bases and J by 1 base, with 12 bases left in between. Germline lookup yields CDR1 MDHEN and CDR2 SYDVKM. This CDR3 has 14 amino acids. The chain's CDR3 is CASSIDGSSYEQYF. CDR3 nucleotides: TGTGCCAGCAGTATCGACGGGAGTTCCTACGAGCAGTACTTC.

The chain links TRBV5-1 to TRBJ2-1; the D call may be TRBD1 or TRBD2 (7 bases each). CDR3 length: 16 residues. Trimming left V 0 bases short and J 10 bases short, with 20 bases between. Germline V gene data show CDR1 as SGHRS and CDR2 as YFSETQ. DNA for the CDR3: TGCGCCAGCAGCTTGGGTCAGGGGGGACTATACGAGGAGCAGTTCTTC. This translates into CASSLGQGGLYEEQFF.

The rearrangement joins TRBV7-9 to TRBJ2-1, with 8 bases fitting TRBD2. Germline CDR1 and CDR2: SEHNR and FQNEAQ (reference sequence). Trimming took 3 bases from V and 4 from J; bases not matched to a gene: 5. This CDR3 region has 15 residues. DNA of the CDR3: TGTGCCAGCAGCTTTATAGCGGGATCTTACAATGAGCAGTTCTTC. Translating gives CASSFIAGSYNEQFF.

The chain uses TRBV5-1 and TRBJ1-1; tentative D call: TRBD1 (5 bases). The V end lost 0 bases, the J end lost 4 bases, and 13 bases lay between the germline ends. Germline values: CDR1 SGHRS, CDR2 YFSETQ. The CDR3 has 15 amino acids. CDR3 loop: CASSLVGGGLTEAFF. CDR3 coding DNA: TGCGCCAGCAGCTTGGTTGGGGGAGGACTCACTGAAGCTTTCTTT.

The rearrangement uses TRBV5-1 and TRBJ1-6; D gene ambiguous. Germline CDR1 and CDR2: SGHRS and YFSETQ. The CDR3 spans 13 residues. Trimming took 7 bases from V and 7 from J, leaving 12 bases between them. CDR3 sequence: CASRDSENSPLHF. The CDR3 DNA reads TGCGCCAGCCGTGATAGCGAGAATTCACCCCTCCACTTT.

This clone has at least ten counts. This sequence joins TRBV5-4 and TRBJ2-3; D call uncertain. The germline V gene encodes CDR1 SGHNT and CDR2 YYREEE (reference sequence). The CDR3 is made up of 10 amino acids. Trimming stripped 7 bases from V and 3 bases from J, with 3 bases between. CDR3 bases: TGTGCCAGCGGGACAGATACGCAGTATTTT. Protein: CASGTDTQYF.

The chain is built from TRBV28 and TRBJ2-1, with TRBD2 matching over 7 bases. This CDR3 comprises 14 residues. J lost 9 bases, V lost 1 base, and 6 bases had no gene match. Germline V gene sequence: CDR1 MDHEN, CDR2 SYDVKM. CDR3 region: CASSLLAGAAEQFF. CDR3 DNA sequence: TGTGCCAGCAGTTTATTAGCGGGTGCGGCTGAGCAGTTCTTC.

This clone came up a few times. The germline gene is not matched at one end of the junction; a read error may be the cause. The chain has TRBV28 and TRBJ1-1; D is possibly TRBD1 (5 bases). The CDR3 loop spans 11 amino acids. The germline CDR1 and CDR2 sequences are MDHEN and SYDVKM. The CDR3 nucleotides read TGTGGCAGCAGTCGGGGGACTGAAGCTTTCTTT. It codes for CGSSRGTEAFF.

This clone occurred once. This rearrangement joins TRBV10-3 to TRBJ2-1, with D possibly TRBD2 on 6 matching bases. The germline gives CDR1 ENHRY, CDR2 SYGVKD. Trimming shortened V by 0 bases and J by 9 bases, and 6 bases separated the two germline ends. CDR3 length equals 12 residues. The CDR3 loop is CAISESGGEQFF. The CDR3 coding sequence is TGTGCCATCAGTGAGTCGGGGGGTGAGCAGTTCTTC.